Presented here are 8 T cell receptor beta chains from one specimen sequenced in a study of T cell repertoires in cytomegalovirus infection. Their target antigens are unknown. TCRdb independently ran MiXCR on the reads; one entry per CDR3 protein. Among 450,000 to 550,000 distinct CDR3 sequences listed, 42% were seen once. This material consisted of cultured PBMCs, taken from culture after CMV antigen stimulation. The receptors come from a human donor in good health (CMV status not recorded). Some clones in this sample may be carry-over from other donors' samples.

The table lists this clonotype with a count of one. The rearrangement joins TRBV7-2 to TRBJ2-3; D is unclear. Trimming left V 3 bases short and J 5 bases short, with 12 bases between. Germline values: CDR1 SGHTA, CDR2 FQGNSA. The CDR3 totals 14 residues. The CDR3 DNA reads TGTGCCAGCAGCTTTCAAGGGCAAGGAGATACGCAGTATTTT. Amino acid sequence: CASSFQGQGDTQYF.

This clonotype was counted between two and nine times. The V gene is TRBV12-3 or TRBV12-4, the J gene TRBJ2-5; D is unresolved. The CDR3 spans 12 residues. The V end was cut by 3 bases, the J end by 3 bases, with 5 bases between. CDR3 coding DNA: TGTGCCAGCAGTTTTAGGGAAGAGACCCAGTACTTC. It specifies CASSFREETQYF.

The V gene is TRBV10-3, the J gene TRBJ2-2; TRBD2 aligns across 12 bases. V lost 6 bases, J lost 3 bases, and 2 bases stayed unmatched. The germline CDR1 and CDR2 sequences are ENHRY and SYGVKD. This CDR3 spans 15 amino acids. For the CDR3, the DNA is TGTGCCATCAGGAGGACTAGCGGGGACACCGGGGAGCTGTTTTTT. Its protein product is CAIRRTSGDTGELFF.

Worth noting for this clonotype: A much larger clone differs by one base, so this may be a read error. The rearrangement joins TRBV7-2 to TRBJ1-5, with 9 bases matching TRBD1. Germline V gene data show CDR1 as SGHTA and CDR2 as FQGNSA. This CDR3 is built from 17 residues. The V gene end was trimmed by 5 bases and the J gene end by 0 bases; junction bases not matched to a gene: 8. Written as DNA, the CDR3 is TGTGCCAGCAGCACGGACAGGGGAGGGTATAGCAATCAGCCCCAGCATTTT. Protein: CASSTDRGGYSNQPQHF.

This clonotype has just a few counts. The rearrangement links TRBV23-1 to TRBJ2-3; no firm D call. TRBV23-1 is known as an ORF, though its function is uncertain. The CDR3 spans 14 residues. Between the trimmed V and J ends, which lost 4 bases and 0 bases, there was a span of 8 bases. The CDR3 region has the DNA TGCGCCAGCAGTCTACGGATGAGCACAGATACGCAGTATTTT. It is translated as CASSLRMSTDTQYF.

The CDR3 spells CASSPREGLETQYF. DNA for the CDR3: TGTGCCAGCTCACCACGCGAGGGCCTAGAGACCCAGTACTTC. The chain employs TRBV18 and TRBJ2-5; possible D gene TRBD2, 5 bases. The V gene lost 1 base and the J gene lost 4 bases, with 10 bases spanning the gap. This CDR3 spans 14 amino acids. In germline, CDR1 is KGHSH, CDR2 LQKENI.

This clonotype was seen more than once but under ten times. The CDR3 region has the DNA TGTGCCAGCAGCTTTCTACTAGCGGGGGGGCAAGAGACCCAGTACTTC. Translated: CASSFLLAGGQETQYF. This chain connects TRBV11-2 to TRBJ2-5; 13 nucleotides match TRBD2. The CDR3 runs to 16 residues. The V gene end was trimmed by 3 bases and the J gene end by 2 bases; junction bases not matched to a gene: 3. Germline loops: CDR1 SGHAT, CDR2 FQNNGV.

This clonotype was detected a few times. This sequence joins TRBV11-3 and TRBJ2-1, with TRBD2 matching over 9 bases. V lost 5 bases, J lost 3 bases, and 8 bases stayed unmatched. The V gene's germline CDR1 is SGHNT and CDR2 YENEEA. This CDR3 has 16 residues. The CDR3 DNA follows: TGTGCCAGCAGCGGAGGGGGACTAGCCGGCTACAATGAGCAGTTCTTC. It yields the protein CASSGGGLAGYNEQFF.